Following are 18 T cell receptor beta chains from one sample sequenced in a study of cytotoxic CD8 clonotypes in ibrutinib-treated CLL. TCRdb's copy holds only in-frame clones and misses some; the assay was immunoSEQ multiplex PCR. The sample shows about 140,000 clones, roughly three quarters of them seen only once. The input for sequencing was PBMCs, taken after 24 months of ibrutinib treatment. The source of these receptors is a human donor with chronic lymphocytic leukemia.

This clone was recorded only once. The chain couples TRBV21-1 to TRBJ2-7; whether TRBD2, the table's D call, matches the DNA was not checked. TRBV21-1 constitutes a pseudogene. This CDR3 is 13 amino acids long. CDR3 in DNA: TGTGCCAGCAGCGGAGCGGGGCCGGGGGAGCAGTACTTC. It codes for CASSGAGPGEQYF.

The chain carries TRBV6-1 and TRBJ1-1; a possible D gene is TRBD1 (6 bases). The CDR3 is 14 residues long. Trimming shortened V by 6 bases and J by 1 base, and 12 bases separated the two germline ends. CDR1 MNHNS and CDR2 SASEGT come from the germline V gene. The CDR3 bases are TGTGCCAGCAGGATGGGGGCAGAGAACACTGAAGCTTTCTTT. Encoded protein: CASRMGAENTEAFF.

The chain recombines TRBV10-3 with TRBJ2-5; TRBD2 matches at 12 bases. Trimming cost V 4 bases and J 4 bases; bases outside gene matches: 7. The germline gives CDR1 ENHRY, CDR2 SYGVKD. The length of the CDR3 is 16 residues. The CDR3 region is CAISAASGRAAETQYF. Here the CDR3 DNA reads TGTGCCATCAGTGCGGCTAGCGGGAGGGCCGCAGAGACCCAGTACTTC.

This rearrangement joins TRBV5-1 to TRBJ1-1; D perhaps matches TRBD1 (6 bases). The germline V gene encodes CDR1 SGHRS and CDR2 YFSETQ. The V and J ends lost 1 base and 1 base respectively, with 8 bases between them. This CDR3 spans 14 amino acids. CDR3 residues: CASSLQGTNTEAFF. CDR3 DNA sequence: TGCGCCAGCAGCTTGCAGGGGACGAACACTGAAGCTTTCTTT.

The J gene is TRBJ2-7, the V gene TRBV2, with TRBD2 matching 16 bases. The V segment lost 2 bases and the J segment 4 bases; nucleotides outside the gene matches: 14. The CDR3 runs 20 residues. Germline-derived CDR1 and CDR2 are SNHLY and FYNNEI. The CDR3 loop is CASSERAGGSGLAGGYEQYF. CDR3 DNA: TGTGCCAGCAGTGAAAGGGCAGGGGGCTCGGGACTAGCGGGAGGGTACGAGCAGTACTTC.

V gene TRBV28 combines with J gene TRBJ2-3; weak D call: TRBD2 (5 bases). CDR3 length equals 15 residues. Germline V gene lookup returns CDR1 MDHEN and CDR2 SYDVKM. Trimming removed 5 bases at V and 4 bases at J, with 16 bases between. CDR3 nucleotide sequence: TGTGCCAGCAGTCCTCTCCAGGACGGGGCAGATACGCAGTATTTT. Its translation is CASSPLQDGADTQYF.

The J gene is TRBJ2-5, the V gene TRBV11-1; unclear D gene. Deletions cut 1 base from V and 3 bases from J, with 0 bases between. This CDR3 spans 11 amino acids. The germline V gene has CDR1 SGHAT and CDR2 FQDESV (reference sequence). For the CDR3, the DNA is TGTGCCAGCAGCTTAGAAGAGACCCAGTACTTC. This translates into CASSLEETQYF.

V is TRBV11-2 and J is TRBJ2-5, with D unclear. This CDR3 contains 16 residues. Germline loops: CDR1 SGHAT, CDR2 FQNNGV. V lost 0 bases and J 5 bases, leaving 16 bases between the germline ends. The chain's CDR3 is CASSLELWGGVETQYF. In DNA, the CDR3 is TGTGCCAGCAGCTTAGAGCTTTGGGGTGGGGTGGAGACCCAGTACTTC.

This clone was seen just once. V usage is TRBV6-5 and J usage is TRBJ1-1; unclear D gene. CDR1 is MNHEY, CDR2 SVGAGI, per germline. This CDR3 has 15 amino acids. The V and J ends lost 0 bases and 0 bases respectively, with 8 bases between them. As DNA, the CDR3 is TGTGCCAGCAGTTACTCGGGTCGCGTGAACACTGAAGCTTTCTTT. Translation: CASSYSGRVNTEAFF.

This chain uses TRBV28 with TRBJ1-2, with 7 bases identical to TRBD1. The germline V gene encodes CDR1 MDHEN and CDR2 SYDVKM. V gave up 3 bases and J gave up 4 bases; unmatched junction bases: 11. This CDR3 is 16 amino acids long. The CDR3 loop is CASSLVTGAVGYGYTF. The CDR3 nucleotides are TGTGCCAGCAGTTTGGTAACAGGGGCCGTGGGCTATGGCTACACCTTC.

The rearrangement joins TRBV7-3 to TRBJ2-7; 8 bases agree with TRBD1. Per germline, CDR1 SGHTA and CDR2 FQGTGA. V lost 5 bases and J lost 7; bases outside the gene matches: 7. This CDR3 is built from 13 residues. The CDR3 sequence is CASSPTTGGEQYF. Here the CDR3 DNA reads TGTGCCAGCAGCCCAACCACAGGGGGTGAGCAGTACTTC.

The J gene is TRBJ2-4, the V gene TRBV6-5, with D perhaps matching TRBD2 (7 bases). The ends were cut back, 6 bases at V and 9 bases at J, with 18 bases in the middle. CDR3 length equals 14 residues. Germline CDR1 MNHEY, CDR2 SVGAGI. DNA for the CDR3: TGTGCCAGCAGCCAGGTGCAGGGAGGGGGCATTCAGTACTTC. This codes for CASSQVQGGGIQYF.

This clone turned up a few times. The chain couples TRBV5-1 to TRBJ1-2; D might be TRBD1 (5 bases). V lost 0 bases, J lost 4 bases, and 13 bases lay in between. The CDR3 sequence is 15 residues long. Germline assignment: CDR1 SGHRS and CDR2 YFSETQ. For the CDR3, the DNA is TGCGCCAGCAGCTTGGAGGGGACGGGCCTCTATGGCTACACCTTC. Translating it yields CASSLEGTGLYGYTF.

The chain is built from TRBV27 and TRBJ1-6; no clear D. This CDR3 is 13 amino acids long. CDR1 and CDR2 from the germline V gene are MNHEY and SMNVEV (reference sequence). CDR3 in amino acids: CAAGENYNSPLHF. CDR3 DNA: TGTGCAGCCGGAGAGAACTATAATTCACCCCTCCACTTT.

The chain couples TRBV28 to TRBJ1-1; D remains unclear. From germline, CDR1 is MDHEN and CDR2 SYDVKM. V was shortened by 5 bases and J by 5 bases, with 18 bases between the two germline ends. This CDR3 comprises 15 residues. The CDR3 protein is CASSLPLAVRTEAFF. In nucleotides, the CDR3 is TGTGCCAGCAGTCTCCCATTGGCAGTAAGGACTGAAGCTTTCTTT.

The chain carries TRBV4-2 and TRBJ1-6; D ambiguous. V lost 1 base to trimming and J lost 7 bases, with 14 bases between them. This CDR3 contains 16 residues. In germline, CDR1 is LGHNA, CDR2 YNFKEQ. CDR3 region: CASSQAGSPGNSPLHF. CDR3 nucleotides: TGTGCCAGCAGCCAAGCGGGCAGCCCGGGGAATTCACCCCTCCACTTT.

The chain combines TRBV27 with TRBJ2-3, with 9 bases lining up with TRBD1. The CDR3 sequence is 15 residues long. Germline V gene data show CDR1 as MNHEY and CDR2 as SMNVEV (reference sequence). The V segment lost 3 bases and the J segment 4 bases; nucleotides outside the gene matches: 5. CDR3 sequence reads: CASSLQGQGADTQYF. In nucleotides, the CDR3 is TGTGCCAGCAGTTTGCAGGGACAGGGAGCAGATACGCAGTATTTT.

In DNA, the CDR3 is TGTGCCAGCTCGTTAGCGGGGCCACAAGAGACCCAGTACTTC. Amino acid sequence: CASSLAGPQETQYF. This sequence joins TRBV18 and TRBJ2-5; 8 positions agree with TRBD2. Germline V gene sequence: CDR1 KGHSH, CDR2 LQKENI. The CDR3 is 14 residues long. With 6 bases clipped from V and 2 bases from J, the junction kept 5 bases outside the gene matches.